What follows are 21 T cell receptor beta chains derived from one specimen sequenced in a study of technical replicates of blood from a handful of donors. TCRdb keeps only in-frame clones here, not all; method: immunoSEQ multiplex PCR. The profile shows 55,000 to 75,000 clones, roughly 86% of them singletons. Sequencing was done on a sample of PBMCs. The receptor set was obtained from a human donor in good health. Some clones in this sample may be carry-over from other donors' samples.

The chain recombines TRBV7-8 with TRBJ1-5, with D maybe TRBD1 (6 bases). Germline V gene lookup returns CDR1 SGHVS and CDR2 FQNEAQ. Trimming shortened V by 6 bases and J by 4 bases, and 10 bases separated the two germline ends. The CDR3 length is 13 residues. CDR3 amino acids: CASRNRGNQPQHF. DNA for the CDR3: TGTGCCAGCAGAAATAGGGGGAATCAGCCCCAGCATTTT. Full variable domain (missing parts from reference TRBV7-8 and TRBJ1-5): GAGVSQSPRYKVAKRGQDVALRCDPISGHVSLFWYQQALGQGPEFLTYFQNEAQLDKSGLPSDRFFAERPEGSVSTLKIQRTQQEDSAVYLCASRNRGNQPQHFGDGTRLSIL.

The chain carries TRBV7-8 and TRBJ1-1; 8 bases line up with TRBD1. Germline loops: CDR1 SGHVS, CDR2 FQNEAQ. J gave up 3 bases and V 6 bases, and 9 bases lay outside the gene matches. The CDR3 runs 15 residues. The CDR3 DNA sequence: TGTGCCAGCAGTCCTGGACAGGGCTCGTACACTGAAGCTTTCTTT. This sequence encodes CASSPGQGSYTEAFF.

The V and J genes are TRBV7-2 and TRBJ2-3, with D possibly being TRBD1 (5 bases). CDR3 length equals 14 residues. Germline V gene lookup returns CDR1 SGHTA and CDR2 FQGNSA. The ends were cut back, 4 bases at V and 2 bases at J, with 10 bases in the middle. The CDR3 protein is CASSSLRVTDTQYF. The CDR3 region has the DNA TGTGCCAGCAGCTCCCTCAGGGTCACAGATACGCAGTATTTT.

This clone is a singleton in its sample. The V call is TRBV5-1, the J call TRBJ2-1; 7 bases match TRBD2. The germline V gene has CDR1 SGHRS and CDR2 YFSETQ. V was clipped by 0 bases and J by 5 bases; unmatched bases: 8. This CDR3 has 16 residues. The DNA of the CDR3 is TGCGCCAGCAGCTTGGTCGGGGGGAGGCGGGACAATGAGCAGTTCTTC. It encodes CASSLVGGRRDNEQFF.

This clone appeared once. This sequence joins TRBV7-8 and TRBJ2-7; 9 nucleotides match TRBD2. CDR3 length equals 14 residues. The J segment lost 12 bases and the V segment lost 3 bases, leaving 12 bases of the junction unmatched. Germline assignment: CDR1 SGHVS and CDR2 FQNEAQ. CDR3 protein: CASSLGGGGSPGYF. The CDR3 nucleotides read TGTGCCAGCAGCTTGGGCGGGGGGGGTTCCCCAGGGTACTTC.

This sequence joins TRBV15 and TRBJ1-2, with 9 bases fitting TRBD1. The trim removed 0 bases at V and 3 bases at J, leaving 5 bases unmatched. Per germline, CDR1 LNHNV and CDR2 YYDKDF (reference sequence). The CDR3 length is 16 residues. CDR3 loop: CATSRDGTGRDYGYTF. The CDR3 DNA reads TGTGCCACCAGCAGAGATGGGACAGGGAGGGACTATGGCTACACCTTC.

The chain has TRBV7-2 and TRBJ1-4, with TRBD1 matching over 8 bases. V gave up 6 bases and J gave up 4 bases; unmatched junction bases: 7. The CDR3 sequence is 15 residues long. The germline CDR1 and CDR2 sequences are SGHTA and FQGNSA. CDR3 DNA: TGTGCCAGCAGGTGGACAGGGTCGGGTAATGAAAAACTGTTTTTT. Translation gives CASRWTGSGNEKLFF. The whole variable domain, filled in from reference TRBV7-2 and TRBJ1-4, reads GAGVSQSPSNKVTEKGKDVELRCDPISGHTALYWYRQSLGQGLEFLIYFQGNSAPDKSGLPSDRFSAERTGGSVSTLTIQRTQQEDSAVYLCASRWTGSGNEKLFFGSGTQLSVL.

The chain carries TRBV2 and TRBJ2-2; D unclear. V was clipped by 4 bases and J by 9 bases, with 12 bases between them. CDR3 length: 13 amino acids. Germline V lookup: CDR1 SNHLY, CDR2 FYNNEI. The CDR3 nucleotides are TGTGCCAGCAGTGCCCCCCTGGGCCGGGAGCTGTTTTTT. This codes for CASSAPLGRELFF.

V is TRBV14 and J is TRBJ2-1; D ambiguous. Germline CDR1 and CDR2: SGHDN and FVKESK. This CDR3 region has 12 residues. Between the trimmed V and J ends, which lost 9 bases and 7 bases, there was a span of 13 bases. The DNA for the CDR3 is TGTGCCAGTTCAGGTGGTGGTAATGAGCAGTTCTTC. Protein product: CASSGGGNEQFF.

This chain links TRBV5-1 with TRBJ1-6; 9 bases map to TRBD1. The CDR3 is 16 amino acids. Germline loops: CDR1 SGHRS, CDR2 YFSETQ. The V gene end was trimmed by 0 bases and the J gene end by 5 bases; junction bases not matched to a gene: 3. The CDR3 region has the DNA TGCGCCAGCAGCTTGGGGGACAGGGCGAATAATTCACCCCTCCACTTT. Amino acid sequence: CASSLGDRANNSPLHF.

The V call is TRBV15, the J call TRBJ2-5; possible D gene TRBD2, 6 bases. The CDR3 sequence is 17 residues long. V lost 5 bases to trimming and J lost 2 bases, with 21 bases between them. CDR1 LNHNV and CDR2 YYDKDF come from the germline V gene (reference sequence). CDR3 sequence: CATSRFGGAGLQETQYF. The CDR3 DNA reads as TGTGCCACCAGCCGCTTTGGTGGGGCGGGGCTACAAGAGACCCAGTACTTC.

CDR3 bases: TGTGCCAGCTCACCCCTACAGGGCGGGAACACTGAAGCTTTCTTT. It yields the protein CASSPLQGGNTEAFF. This sequence joins TRBV18 and TRBJ1-1, with D perhaps matching TRBD1 (6 bases). V dropped 3 bases and J dropped 1 base, with 12 bases sitting between them. Germline V gene sequence: CDR1 KGHSH, CDR2 LQKENI. The CDR3 extends over 15 amino acids.

This chain joins TRBV29-1 and TRBJ2-2, with 8 bases lining up with TRBD2. Trimming at V came to 5 bases and at J to 5 bases, leaving 10 bases not matched to a gene. The CDR3 is 15 amino acids. From germline, CDR1 is SQVTM and CDR2 ANQGSEA. This chain's CDR3 is CSVKPGRGDTGELFF. The CDR3 DNA is TGCAGCGTTAAACCTGGGCGGGGGGATACCGGGGAGCTGTTTTTT.

This chain links TRBV13 with TRBJ1-1; D may be TRBD1 (5 bases). This CDR3 has 14 amino acids. The V gene lost 1 base and the J gene lost 3 bases, with 9 bases spanning the gap. Germline V lookup: CDR1 PRHDT, CDR2 FYEKMQ (reference sequence). The CDR3 loop reads CASSLEGEDTEAFF. Written as DNA, the CDR3 is TGTGCCAGCAGCTTAGAAGGGGAGGACACTGAAGCTTTCTTT.

This chain links TRBV5-1 with TRBJ2-1, with TRBD2 matching 10 bases. The CDR3 has 16 amino acids. Germline V lookup: CDR1 SGHRS, CDR2 YFSETQ. Germline trimming cut 4 bases from V and 5 bases from J; bases unmatched to any gene: 9. The CDR3 DNA sequence: TGCGCCAGCAGCCGGATAGCGGGAGGAATCAACAATGAGCAGTTCTTC. This translates into CASSRIAGGINNEQFF.

The chain couples TRBV21-1 to TRBJ2-5; TRBD2 reflects the table's D call only, with no check against the DNA. TRBV21-1 corresponds to a pseudogene. The CDR3 spans 14 residues. CDR3 sequence reads: CASSNGAGKETQYF. DNA for the CDR3: TGTGCCAGCAGCAATGGGGCGGGAAAAGAGACCCAGTACTTC.

This clone was counted a single time. This chain uses TRBV7-8 with TRBJ2-5, with 7 bases matching TRBD1. The CDR3 length is 15 residues. CDR1 is SGHVS, CDR2 FQNEAQ, per germline. Germline trimming cut 5 bases from V and 2 bases from J; bases unmatched to any gene: 8. CDR3 residues: CASSPKAGGQETQYF. In DNA, the CDR3 is TGTGCCAGCAGCCCTAAGGCAGGGGGACAAGAGACCCAGTACTTC.

The CDR3 nucleotides are TGTGCCAGCAGCTTGGAGGGGACTAGCGGATTAGCTAGCACAGATACGCAGTATTTT. It codes for CASSLEGTSGLASTDTQYF. The chain carries TRBV5-8 and TRBJ2-3, with 11 bases identical to TRBD2. V lost 0 bases and J lost 0; bases outside the gene matches: 9. Germline V CDR1 and CDR2: SGHTS, YDEGEE. This CDR3 has 19 residues.

This clone was seen a handful of times. J is TRBJ2-7 and V is TRBV7-9, with TRBD2 as a possible D gene (6 bases). Germline CDR1 reads SEHNR; CDR2 reads FQNEAQ (reference sequence). The V and J ends lost 4 bases and 6 bases respectively, with 7 bases between them. The CDR3 has 11 amino acids. CDR3: CASSSGGEQYF. As DNA, the CDR3 is TGTGCCAGCAGCTCCGGGGGCGAGCAGTACTTC.

This clone was seen a handful of times. The chain links TRBV7-2 to TRBJ2-5; 7 positions agree with TRBD2. After removal of 5 bases from V and 5 bases from J, the junction contained 8 bases not matched to a gene. CDR3 length equals 14 residues. Germline V lookup: CDR1 SGHTA, CDR2 FQGNSA. The CDR3 here is CASSRERGRETQYF. The DNA of the CDR3 is TGTGCCAGCAGCCGCGAGCGGGGTCGGGAGACCCAGTACTTC. The full variable domain, its missing parts supplied by reference TRBV7-2 and TRBJ2-5, is GAGVSQSPSNKVTEKGKDVELRCDPISGHTALYWYRQSLGQGLEFLIYFQGNSAPDKSGLPSDRFSAERTGGSVSTLTIQRTQQEDSAVYLCASSRERGRETQYFGPGTRLLVL.

This chain joins TRBV30 and TRBJ1-2; D is undetermined. This CDR3 comprises 12 residues. V was clipped by 2 bases and J by 5 bases, with 9 bases between them. Germline CDR1 GTSNPN, CDR2 SVGIG (reference sequence). The CDR3 loop is CAWSLRSYGYTF. Here the CDR3 DNA reads TGTGCCTGGAGTCTCCGGTCATATGGCTACACCTTC.